This T cell receptor (beta chain) was found in a study of T cells after yellow fever vaccination. About the research overall: When fractions had low cell numbers, they were prepared with SMART-Seq v4 Ultra Low Input.

5'RACE template switching added a universal primer site and UMIs to TCR cDNA. TCRdb re-called the 5' RACE reads with MiXCR, one entry per CDR3 protein. The table records about 74,000 distinct CDR3 sequences, around 6.5% of them present only once. Details on this clonotype: The antigen is not known.

Findings and limits, study-wide: Shared CD4/CD8 clonotypes were a small share, likely from convergent recombination. Abundant clonotypes from the bulk population could get into FACS-sorted repertoires as contaminants.

Germline lookup yields CDR1 SGHTA and CDR2 FQGNSA. The CDR3 consists of 14 residues. Trimming took off 5 bases at V and 5 bases at J, with 15 bases between the two ends. The sequences come from CD8+ T cells sorted from PBMCs, collected about 5 days after the first yellow fever vaccination. This clonotype originated in a man younger than 35 who received the YFV17D yellow fever vaccine. J is TRBJ2-5 and V is TRBV7-2, with D possibly matching TRBD1 (6 bases). CDR3 protein: CASSLTGIEETQYF. The CDR3 DNA sequence: TGTGCCAGCAGCCTCACAGGGATCGAGGAGACCCAGTACTTC.